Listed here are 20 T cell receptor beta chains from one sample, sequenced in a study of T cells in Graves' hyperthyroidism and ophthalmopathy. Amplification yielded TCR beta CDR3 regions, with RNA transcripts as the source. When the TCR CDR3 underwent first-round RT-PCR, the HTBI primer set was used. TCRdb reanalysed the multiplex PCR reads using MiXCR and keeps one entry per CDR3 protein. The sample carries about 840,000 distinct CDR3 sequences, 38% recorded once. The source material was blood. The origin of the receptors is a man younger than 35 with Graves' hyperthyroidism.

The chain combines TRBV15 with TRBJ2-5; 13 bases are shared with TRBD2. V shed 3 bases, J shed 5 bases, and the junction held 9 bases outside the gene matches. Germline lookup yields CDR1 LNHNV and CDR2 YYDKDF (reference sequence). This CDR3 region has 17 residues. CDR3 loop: CATSRVGTSGTGETQYF. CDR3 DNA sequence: TGTGCCACCAGCAGGGTTGGGACTAGCGGGACAGGGGAGACCCAGTACTTC.

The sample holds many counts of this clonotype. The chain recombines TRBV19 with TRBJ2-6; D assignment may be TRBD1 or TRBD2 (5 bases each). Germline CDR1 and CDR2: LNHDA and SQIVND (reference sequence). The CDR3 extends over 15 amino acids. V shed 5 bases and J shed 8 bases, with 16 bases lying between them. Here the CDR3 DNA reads TGTGCCAGTAGTCGGGACGCCGGAGGACCCAACGTCCTGACTTTC. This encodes CASSRDAGGPNVLTF.

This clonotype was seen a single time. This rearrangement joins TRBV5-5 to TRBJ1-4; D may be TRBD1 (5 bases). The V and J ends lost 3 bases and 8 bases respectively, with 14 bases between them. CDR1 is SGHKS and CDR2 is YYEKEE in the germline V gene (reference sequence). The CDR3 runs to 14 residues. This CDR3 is CASSSRWGKEKLFF. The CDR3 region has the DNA TGTGCCAGCAGCTCCCGATGGGGGAAGGAAAAACTGTTTTTT.

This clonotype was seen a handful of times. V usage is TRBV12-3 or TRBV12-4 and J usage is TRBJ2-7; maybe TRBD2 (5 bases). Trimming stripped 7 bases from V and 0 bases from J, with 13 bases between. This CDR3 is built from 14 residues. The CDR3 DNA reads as TGTGCCAGCACCGTTAGCGAGAGCTCCTACGAGCAGTACTTC. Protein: CASTVSESSYEQYF.

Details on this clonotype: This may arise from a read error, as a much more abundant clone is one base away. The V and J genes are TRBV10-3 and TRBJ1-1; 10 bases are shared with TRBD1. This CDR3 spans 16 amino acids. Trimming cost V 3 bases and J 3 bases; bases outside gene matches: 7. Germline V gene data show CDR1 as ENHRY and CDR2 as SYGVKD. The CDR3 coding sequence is TGTGCCATCAGTGATGTCGGGACAGGGGCACACACTGAAGCTTTCTTT. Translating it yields CAISDVGTGAHTEAFF.

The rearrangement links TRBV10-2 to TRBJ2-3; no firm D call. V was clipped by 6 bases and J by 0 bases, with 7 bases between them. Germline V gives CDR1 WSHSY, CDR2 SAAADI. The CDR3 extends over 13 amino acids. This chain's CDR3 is CASRTGSTDTQYF. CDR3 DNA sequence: TGCGCCAGCAGGACCGGTAGCACAGATACGCAGTATTTT.

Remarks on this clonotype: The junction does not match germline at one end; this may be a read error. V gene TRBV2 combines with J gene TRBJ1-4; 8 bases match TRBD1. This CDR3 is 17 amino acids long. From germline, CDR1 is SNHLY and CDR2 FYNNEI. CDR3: CASTPPGTGATNEKLFF. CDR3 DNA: TGTGCCAGCACTCCTCCCGGGACAGGTGCAACTAATGAAAAACTGTTTTTC.

CDR3 sequence: CASSYGGLFYEQYF. The CDR3 DNA reads as TGTGCCAGCAGTTATGGGGGACTCTTCTACGAGCAGTACTTC. The chain links TRBV6-5 to TRBJ2-7; TRBD2 might be the D (6 bases). V was pared by 3 bases and J by 3 bases, with 12 bases between. Germline CDR1 is MNHEY and CDR2 is SVGAGI. The CDR3 is 14 amino acids.

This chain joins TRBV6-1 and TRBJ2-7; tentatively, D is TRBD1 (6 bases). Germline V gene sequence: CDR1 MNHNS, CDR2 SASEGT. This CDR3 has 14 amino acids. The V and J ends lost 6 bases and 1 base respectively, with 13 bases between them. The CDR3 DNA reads TGTGCCAGCAGGGACAGCCTTTTTTCCTACGAGCAGTACTTC. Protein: CASRDSLFSYEQYF.

The CDR3 DNA is TGTGCCAGCACCTCCAGGGAGAGCTCTGGAAACACCATATATTTT. Protein sequence: CASTSRESSGNTIYF. This sequence joins TRBV7-6 and TRBJ1-3, with D maybe TRBD1 (5 bases). Germline V gene lookup returns CDR1 SGHVS and CDR2 FNYEAQ. Trimming shortened V by 7 bases and J by 0 bases, and 13 bases separated the two germline ends. This CDR3 contains 15 residues.

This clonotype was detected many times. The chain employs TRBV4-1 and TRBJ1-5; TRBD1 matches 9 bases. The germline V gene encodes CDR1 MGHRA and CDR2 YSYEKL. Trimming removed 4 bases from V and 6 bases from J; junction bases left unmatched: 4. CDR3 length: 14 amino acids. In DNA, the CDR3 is TGCGCCAGCAGCCCCACAGGGGGCGGTCAGCCCCAGCATTTT. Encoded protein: CASSPTGGGQPQHF.

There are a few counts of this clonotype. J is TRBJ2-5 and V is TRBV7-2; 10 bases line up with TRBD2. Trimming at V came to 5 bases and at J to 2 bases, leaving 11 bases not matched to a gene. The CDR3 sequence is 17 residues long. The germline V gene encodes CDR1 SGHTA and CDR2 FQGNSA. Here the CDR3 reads CASSPTALAGAQETQYF. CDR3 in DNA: TGTGCCAGCAGCCCCACGGCGCTAGCGGGAGCACAAGAGACCCAGTACTTC. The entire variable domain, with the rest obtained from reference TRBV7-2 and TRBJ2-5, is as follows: GAGVSQSPSNKVTEKGKDVELRCDPISGHTALYWYRQSLGQGLEFLIYFQGNSAPDKSGLPSDRFSAERTGGSVSTLTIQRTQQEDSAVYLCASSPTALAGAQETQYFGPGTRLLVL.

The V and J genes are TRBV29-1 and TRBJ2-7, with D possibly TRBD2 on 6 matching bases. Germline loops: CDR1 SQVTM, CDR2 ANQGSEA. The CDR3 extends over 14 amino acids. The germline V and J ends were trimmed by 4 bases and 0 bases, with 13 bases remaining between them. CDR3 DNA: TGCAGCGTTGGGCCCGGGAGCTACTCCTACGAGCAGTACTTC. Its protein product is CSVGPGSYSYEQYF.

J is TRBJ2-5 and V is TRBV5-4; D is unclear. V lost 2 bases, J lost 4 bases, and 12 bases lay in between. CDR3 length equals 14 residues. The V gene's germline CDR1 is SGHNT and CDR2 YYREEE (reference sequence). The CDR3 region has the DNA TGTGCCAGCAGCTTTTGGGCAGTAGGAGAGACCCAGTACTTC. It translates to CASSFWAVGETQYF.

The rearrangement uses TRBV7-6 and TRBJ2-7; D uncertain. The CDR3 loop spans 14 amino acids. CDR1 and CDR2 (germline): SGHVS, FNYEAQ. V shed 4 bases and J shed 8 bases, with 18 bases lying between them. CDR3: CASSYEARSLQQYF. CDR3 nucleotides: TGTGCCAGCAGCTATGAGGCGAGATCCCTGCAGCAGTACTTC.

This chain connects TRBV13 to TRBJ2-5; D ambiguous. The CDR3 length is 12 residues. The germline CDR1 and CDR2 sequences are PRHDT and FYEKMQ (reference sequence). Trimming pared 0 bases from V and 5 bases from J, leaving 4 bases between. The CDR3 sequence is CASSLGMETQYF. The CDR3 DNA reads TGTGCCAGCAGCTTAGGGATGGAGACCCAGTACTTC.

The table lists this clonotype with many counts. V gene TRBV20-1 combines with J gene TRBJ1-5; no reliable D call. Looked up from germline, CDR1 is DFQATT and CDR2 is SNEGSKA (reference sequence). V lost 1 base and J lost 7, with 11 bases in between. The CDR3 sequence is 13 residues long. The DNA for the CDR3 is TGCAGTGCTAGAGTGGAGGGTAGACAGCCCCAGCATTTT. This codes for CSARVEGRQPQHF.

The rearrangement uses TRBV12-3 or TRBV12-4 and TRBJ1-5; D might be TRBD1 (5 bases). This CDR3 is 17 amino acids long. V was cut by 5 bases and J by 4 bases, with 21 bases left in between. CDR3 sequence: CASSHFPLDTPNQPQHF. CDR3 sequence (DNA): TGTGCCAGCAGTCACTTCCCCCTGGACACCCCTAATCAGCCCCAGCATTTT.

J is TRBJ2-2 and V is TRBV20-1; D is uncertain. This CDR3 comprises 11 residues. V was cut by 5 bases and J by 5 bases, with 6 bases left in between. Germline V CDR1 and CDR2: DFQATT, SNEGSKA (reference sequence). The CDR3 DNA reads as TGCAGTGCTTTGAGGACCGGGGAGCTGTTTTTT. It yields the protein CSALRTGELFF.

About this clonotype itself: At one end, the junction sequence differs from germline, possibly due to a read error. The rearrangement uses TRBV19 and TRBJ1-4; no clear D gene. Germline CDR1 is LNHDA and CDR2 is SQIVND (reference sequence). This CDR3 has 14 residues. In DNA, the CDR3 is TGTGCGAGTAAGGAGGACCCGGCGAGGGAAAAACTGTTTTTT. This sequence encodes CASKEDPAREKLFF.